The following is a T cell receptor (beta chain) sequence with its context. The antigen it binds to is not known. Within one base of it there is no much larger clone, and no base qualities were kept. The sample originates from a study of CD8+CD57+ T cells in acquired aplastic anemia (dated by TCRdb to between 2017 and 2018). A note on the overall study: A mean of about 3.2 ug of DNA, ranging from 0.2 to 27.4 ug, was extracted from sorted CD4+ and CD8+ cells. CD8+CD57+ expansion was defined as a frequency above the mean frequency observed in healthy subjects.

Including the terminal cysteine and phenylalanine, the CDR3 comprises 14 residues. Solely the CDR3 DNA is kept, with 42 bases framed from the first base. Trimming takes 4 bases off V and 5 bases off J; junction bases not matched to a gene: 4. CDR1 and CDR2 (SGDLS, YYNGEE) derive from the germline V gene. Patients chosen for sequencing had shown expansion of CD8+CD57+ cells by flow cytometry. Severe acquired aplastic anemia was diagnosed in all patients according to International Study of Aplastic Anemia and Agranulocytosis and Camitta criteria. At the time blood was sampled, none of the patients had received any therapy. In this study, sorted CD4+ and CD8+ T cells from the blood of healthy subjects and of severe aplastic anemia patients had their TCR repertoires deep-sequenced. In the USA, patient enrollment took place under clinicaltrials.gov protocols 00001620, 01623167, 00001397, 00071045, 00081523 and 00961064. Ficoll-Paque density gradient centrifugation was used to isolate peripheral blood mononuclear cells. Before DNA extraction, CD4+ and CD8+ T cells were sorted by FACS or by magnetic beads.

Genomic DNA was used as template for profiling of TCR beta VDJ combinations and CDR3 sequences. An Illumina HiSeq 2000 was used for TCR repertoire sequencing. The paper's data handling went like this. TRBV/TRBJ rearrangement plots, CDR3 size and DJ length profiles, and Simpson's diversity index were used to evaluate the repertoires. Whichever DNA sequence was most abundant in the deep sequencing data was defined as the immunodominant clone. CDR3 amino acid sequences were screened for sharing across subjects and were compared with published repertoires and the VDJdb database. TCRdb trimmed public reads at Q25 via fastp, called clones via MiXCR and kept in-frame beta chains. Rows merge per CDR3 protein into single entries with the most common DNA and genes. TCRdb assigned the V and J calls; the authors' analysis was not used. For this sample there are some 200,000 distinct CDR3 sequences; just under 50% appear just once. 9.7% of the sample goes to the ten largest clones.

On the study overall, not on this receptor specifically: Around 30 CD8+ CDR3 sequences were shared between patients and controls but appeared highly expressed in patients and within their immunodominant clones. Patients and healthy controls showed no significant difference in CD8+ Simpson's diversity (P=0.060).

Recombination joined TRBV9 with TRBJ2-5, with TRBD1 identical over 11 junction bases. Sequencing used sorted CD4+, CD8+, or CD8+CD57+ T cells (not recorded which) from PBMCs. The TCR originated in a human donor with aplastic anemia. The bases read TGTGCCAGCAGCAAGGGACAGGGGGACGAGACCCAGTACTTC. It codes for CASSKGQGDETQYF. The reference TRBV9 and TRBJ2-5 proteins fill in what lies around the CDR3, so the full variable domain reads DSGVTQTPKHLITATGQRVTLRCSPRSGDLSVYWYQQSLDQGLQFLIQYYNGEERAKGNILERFSAQQFPDLHSELNLSSLELGDSALYFCASSKGQGDETQYFGPGTRLLVL.